These 4 T cell receptor beta chains were all obtained from the same sample, sequenced in a study of T cells in women clearing cervical HPV infection (dated by TCRdb to the late 2010s). Receptors were amplified or captured by the immunoSEQ multiplex PCR assay. TCRdb holds this immuneACCESS table with in-frame rearrangements only. Some clones are missing; in checked studies, unresolved V genes explain under half, and the rest has no known cause. The table for this sample shows under 50,000 clones. The ten largest make up 0.98% of the sample. The sample was blood buffy coat. Receptors were obtained from a woman aged 18-70 years with a cervical HPV16 infection that either progressed to CIN3+ or cleared (not recorded which).

In regard to this clone: The CDR3 end falls 3 residues outside the read, so it is completed with the germline J gene. This rearrangement joins TRBV7-2 to TRBJ1-5, with TRBD1 matching over 7 bases. V lost 4 bases, J lost 6 bases, and 6 bases stayed unmatched. CDR3 length equals 14 residues. Germline CDR1 SGHTA, CDR2 FQGNSA. CDR3 bases read: TGTGCCAGCAGCTCACGACAGGGTGGTCAGCCC. Translated, it gives CASSSRQGGQP. The entire CDR3 is CASSSRQGGQPQHF. Supplemented by reference TRBV7-2 and TRBJ1-5, the full variable domain reads GAGVSQSPSNKVTEKGKDVELRCDPISGHTALYWYRQSLGQGLEFLIYFQGNSAPDKSGLPSDRFSAERTGGSVSTLTIQRTQQEDSAVYLCASSSRQGGQPQHFGDGTRLSIL.

Note on this clone: The CDR3 is cut off 3 residues early in the read; its end comes from the germline J gene. This chain links TRBV5-1 with TRBJ2-4; possibly TRBD1 for D (5 bases). The CDR3 is 14 amino acids. In germline, CDR1 is SGHRS, CDR2 YFSETQ. V lost 1 base to trimming and J lost 1 base, with 6 bases between them. The chain's CDR3 is CASSLTGAKNIQYF. Partial CDR3 DNA: TGCGCCAGCAGCTTGACAGGCGCCAAAAACATT.

CDR3 bases read: TGTGCCAGCAGCTTAGCCGCGGGGAGGGAAAAA. It is translated as CASSLAAGREK. The complete CDR3 sequence is CASSLAAGREKLFF. The chain carries TRBV5-6 and TRBJ1-4; D not resolved. The read ends 3 residues early relative to the CDR3; the germline J gene fills the gap. V was cut by 2 bases and J by 8 bases, with 13 bases left in between. This CDR3 spans 14 amino acids. Germline CDR1 reads SGHDT; CDR2 reads YYEEEE. The full variable domain, in which reference TRBV5-6 and TRBJ1-4 provide the parts outside the CDR3, is DAGVTQSPTHLIKTRGQQVTLRCSPKSGHDTVSWYQQALGQGPQFIFQYYEEEERQRGNFPDRFSGHQFPNYSSELNVNALLLGDSALYLCASSLAAGREKLFFGSGTQLSVL.

With respect to this clone: The DNA ends 3 residues before the CDR3 does, and the rest of the CDR3 is filled in from the germline J gene. The chain couples TRBV7-6 to TRBJ2-5; D not certain. The CDR3 runs 13 residues. Trimming shortened V by 5 bases and J by 1 base, and 8 bases separated the two germline ends. Germline V CDR1 and CDR2: SGHVS, FNYEAQ. The sequenced part of the CDR3 DNA is TGTGCCAGCAGCCAAGCGATCCAAGAGACC. The encoded protein is CASSQAIQET. In full, the CDR3 reads CASSQAIQETQYF.